This T cell receptor beta chain appears in the sequencing data of a study of blood T cell repertoires in COVID-19 (dated by TCRdb to 2018 to 2021). Broadly, across the study: Samples covering the acute and convalescent phases of COVID-19 were provided by collaborators in the United States, Italy and Spain. The prospective study material was composed of cDNA or gDNA derived from T cells, B-cell-depleted T cells, or PBMCs. Subjects who had been exposed to COVID-19, were actively infected with it, or had recovered from it provided the deeply sampled blood TCRbeta repertoires that made up the dataset. The repertoires were released in a freely available public database intended as a resource for research on the immune response to SARS-CoV-2. Samples came from the ongoing ImmuneRACE study (first 160 participants) plus 1,254 subjects from 6 global collaborators. A de-identified subject ID, COVID-19 status, age in years and sex were almost always included in the sample metadata. Where available, HLA class I and class II types were taken from metadata supplied by the sample provider and were not determined by assay-based typing.

V and J are trimmed by 6 bases and 5 bases, and the gene matches miss 6 bases of the junction. The germline V gene (reference sequence) sets CDR1 to LNHDA and CDR2 to SQIVND. Counted from cysteine to phenylalanine, this CDR3 has 15 amino acids. The kept DNA is CDR3 alone, 45 bases in frame from the first base. Details on this clone: The specificity of this receptor is unknown. No qualities accompany the bases; no much larger clone lies one base away.

Broader findings and caveats from the paper: The quantity of clinical and demographic metadata differed by source and by participant and was supplied without curation.

TCRbeta CDR3 regions were amplified from genomic DNA by means of the immunoSEQ Assay, a bias-controlled multiplex PCR. The paper's processing steps were these. Within the assay, amplification of reference gene primers was used to estimate how many nucleated cells each sample contained. Sequence reads were collapsed and filtered to measure the absolute abundance of every unique TCRbeta CDR3 rearrangement. For each sample, productive Simpson clonality was calculated as the square root of Simpson's diversity index across productive rearrangements. Held by TCRdb, this immuneACCESS table contains in-frame sequences only and omits some clones. Under half of the omission traces to an unresolved V gene where checked; the cause of the rest is unknown. The V and J calls and clone size come from that table; D and trimming were worked out from the DNA. The sample table holds 220,000 or so clones, of which around 86% were seen once. The ten largest account for roughly 10% of the sample.

At one collaborating source in Seattle, patients were enrolled during active infection and were followed longitudinally through the course of disease. Each collaborating institution followed its own protocols to collect whole blood in K2EDTA tubes. For TCRbeta analysis, collaborator samples were shipped as frozen whole blood, as isolated PBMCs, or as DNA extracted from either sample type. The sequence links TRBV19 to TRBJ1-5; 11 of the junction bases match TRBD1. Sequencing input: peripheral blood. The sequence came from a woman aged 45-59 years with COVID-19, enrolled during active disease. The sequence in DNA is TGTGCCAGTAGCGGACAGGGGGCGAGGGATCAGCCCCAGCATTTT. It specifies CASSGQGARDQPQHF. Reference TRBV19 and TRBJ1-5 genes cover what lies past the CDR3, so the full variable domain is DGGITQSPKYLFRKEGQNVTLSCEQNLNHDAMYWYRQDPGQGLRLIYYSQIVNDFQKGDIAEGYSVSREKKESFPLTVTSAQKNPTAFYLCASSGQGARDQPQHFGDGTRLSIL.